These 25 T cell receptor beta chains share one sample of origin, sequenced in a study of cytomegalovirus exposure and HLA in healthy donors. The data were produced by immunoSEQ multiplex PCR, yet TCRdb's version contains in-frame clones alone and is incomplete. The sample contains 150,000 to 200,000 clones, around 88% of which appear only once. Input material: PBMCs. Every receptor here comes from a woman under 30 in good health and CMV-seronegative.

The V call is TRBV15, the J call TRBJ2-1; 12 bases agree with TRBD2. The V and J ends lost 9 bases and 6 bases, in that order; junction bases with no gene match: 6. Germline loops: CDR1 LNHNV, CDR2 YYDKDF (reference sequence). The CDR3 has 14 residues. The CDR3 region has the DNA TGTGCCACGTACCTAGCGGGAGGGGTCAATGAGCAGTTCTTC. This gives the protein CATYLAGGVNEQFF. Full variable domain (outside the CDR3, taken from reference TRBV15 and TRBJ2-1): DAMVIQNPRYQVTQFGKPVTLSCSQTLNHNVMYWYQQKSSQAPKLLFHYYDKDFNNEADTPDNFQSRRPNTSFCFLDIRSPGLGDTAMYLCATYLAGGVNEQFFGPGTRLTVL.

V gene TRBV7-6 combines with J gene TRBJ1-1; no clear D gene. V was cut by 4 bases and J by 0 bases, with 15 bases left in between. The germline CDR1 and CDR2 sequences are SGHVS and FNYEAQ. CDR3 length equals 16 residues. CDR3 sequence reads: CASSSGTANVNTEAFF. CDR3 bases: TGTGCCAGCAGCTCCGGAACAGCTAATGTGAACACTGAAGCTTTCTTT.

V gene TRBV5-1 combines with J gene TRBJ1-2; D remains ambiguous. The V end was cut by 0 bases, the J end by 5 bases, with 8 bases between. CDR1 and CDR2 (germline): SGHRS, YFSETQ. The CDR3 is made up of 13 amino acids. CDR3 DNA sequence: TGCGCCAGCAGCTTGGGGGCAGCATATGGCTACACCTTC. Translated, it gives CASSLGAAYGYTF.

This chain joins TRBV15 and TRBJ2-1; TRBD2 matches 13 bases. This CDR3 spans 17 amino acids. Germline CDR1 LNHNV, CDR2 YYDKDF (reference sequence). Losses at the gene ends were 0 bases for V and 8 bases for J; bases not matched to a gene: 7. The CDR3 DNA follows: TGTGCCACCAGCAGAGATCTAGAAACTAGCGGGAGGGATGAGCAGTTCTTC. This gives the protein CATSRDLETSGRDEQFF.

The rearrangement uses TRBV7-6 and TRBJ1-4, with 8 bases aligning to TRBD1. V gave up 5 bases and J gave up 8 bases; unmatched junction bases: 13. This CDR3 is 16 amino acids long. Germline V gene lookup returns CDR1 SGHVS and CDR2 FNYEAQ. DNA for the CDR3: TGTGCCAGCAGCCAAGACCAGGGGGCAGGAGGGGAAAAACTGTTTTTT. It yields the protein CASSQDQGAGGEKLFF.

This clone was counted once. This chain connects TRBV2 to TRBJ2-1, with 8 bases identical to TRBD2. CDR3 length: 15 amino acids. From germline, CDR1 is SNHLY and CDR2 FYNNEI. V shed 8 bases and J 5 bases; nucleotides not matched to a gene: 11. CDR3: CASRANAGGNNEQFF. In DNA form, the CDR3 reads TGTGCCAGCCGGGCAAACGCGGGGGGAAACAATGAGCAGTTCTTC.

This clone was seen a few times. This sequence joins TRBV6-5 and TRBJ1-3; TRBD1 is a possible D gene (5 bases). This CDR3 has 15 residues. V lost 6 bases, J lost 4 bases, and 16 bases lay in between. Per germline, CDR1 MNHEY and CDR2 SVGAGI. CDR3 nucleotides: TGTGCCAGCAGCCGAGAGGAGGGGAGAGGAAACACCATATATTTT. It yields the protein CASSREEGRGNTIYF.

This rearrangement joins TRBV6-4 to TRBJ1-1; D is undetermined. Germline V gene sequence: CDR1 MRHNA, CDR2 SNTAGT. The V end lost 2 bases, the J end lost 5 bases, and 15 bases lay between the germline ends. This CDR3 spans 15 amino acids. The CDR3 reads CASSDGPGAGTEAFF. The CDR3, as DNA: TGTGCCAGCAGTGACGGGCCGGGAGCTGGGACTGAAGCTTTCTTT.

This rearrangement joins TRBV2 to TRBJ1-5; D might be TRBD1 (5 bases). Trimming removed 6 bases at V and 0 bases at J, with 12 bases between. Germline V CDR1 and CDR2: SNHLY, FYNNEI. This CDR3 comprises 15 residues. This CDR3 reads CASRARGISNQPQHF. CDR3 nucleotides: TGTGCCAGCAGGGCTCGGGGGATTAGCAATCAGCCCCAGCATTTT.

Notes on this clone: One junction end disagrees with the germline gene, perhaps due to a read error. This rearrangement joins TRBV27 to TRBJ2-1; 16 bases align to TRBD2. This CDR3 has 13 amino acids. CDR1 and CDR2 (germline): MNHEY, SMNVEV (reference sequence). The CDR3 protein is CASRGTSGGVRLF. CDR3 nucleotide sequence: TGTGCCAGCAGAGGGACTAGCGGGGGGGTTAGGCTCTTC.

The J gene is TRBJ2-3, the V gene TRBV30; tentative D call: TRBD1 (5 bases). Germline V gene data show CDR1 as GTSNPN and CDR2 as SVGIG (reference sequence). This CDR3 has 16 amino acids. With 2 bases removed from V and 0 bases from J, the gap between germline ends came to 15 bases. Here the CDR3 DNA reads TGTGCCTGGAGTAGGGGTTTGGGGCAGAGCACAGATACGCAGTATTTT. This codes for CAWSRGLGQSTDTQYF.

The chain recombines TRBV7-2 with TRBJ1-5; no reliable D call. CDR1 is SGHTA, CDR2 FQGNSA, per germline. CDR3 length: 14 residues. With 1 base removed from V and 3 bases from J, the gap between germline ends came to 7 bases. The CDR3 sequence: CASSLDLINQPQHF. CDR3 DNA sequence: TGTGCCAGCAGCTTAGACCTAATCAATCAGCCCCAGCATTTT.

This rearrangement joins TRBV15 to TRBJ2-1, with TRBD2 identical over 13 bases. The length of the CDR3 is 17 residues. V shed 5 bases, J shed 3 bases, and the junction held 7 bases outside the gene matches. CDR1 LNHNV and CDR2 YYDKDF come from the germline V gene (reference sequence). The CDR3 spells CATSGSRTSGSYNEQFF. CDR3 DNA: TGTGCCACCAGCGGCTCCCGGACTAGCGGGAGCTACAATGAGCAGTTCTTC. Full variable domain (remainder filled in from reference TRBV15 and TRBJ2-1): DAMVIQNPRYQVTQFGKPVTLSCSQTLNHNVMYWYQQKSSQAPKLLFHYYDKDFNNEADTPDNFQSRRPNTSFCFLDIRSPGLGDTAMYLCATSGSRTSGSYNEQFFGPGTRLTVL.

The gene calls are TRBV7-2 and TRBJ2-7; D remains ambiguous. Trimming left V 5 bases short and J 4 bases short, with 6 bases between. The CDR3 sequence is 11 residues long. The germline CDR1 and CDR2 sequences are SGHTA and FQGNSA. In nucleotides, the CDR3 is TGTGCCAGCAGCCTCCGTTACGAGCAGTACTTC. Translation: CASSLRYEQYF.

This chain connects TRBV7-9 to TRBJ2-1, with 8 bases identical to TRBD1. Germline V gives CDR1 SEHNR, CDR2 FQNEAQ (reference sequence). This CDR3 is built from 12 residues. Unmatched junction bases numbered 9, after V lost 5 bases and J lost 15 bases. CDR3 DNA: TGTGCCAGCAGCCCTGGGGGACAGGTGGGGTTCTTC. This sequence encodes CASSPGGQVGFF.

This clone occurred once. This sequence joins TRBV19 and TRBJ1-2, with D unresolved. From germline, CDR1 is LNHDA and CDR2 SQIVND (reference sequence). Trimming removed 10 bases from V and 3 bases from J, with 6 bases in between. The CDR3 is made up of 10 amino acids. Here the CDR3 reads CATNDYGYTF. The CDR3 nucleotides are TGTGCCACCAATGACTATGGCTACACCTTC.

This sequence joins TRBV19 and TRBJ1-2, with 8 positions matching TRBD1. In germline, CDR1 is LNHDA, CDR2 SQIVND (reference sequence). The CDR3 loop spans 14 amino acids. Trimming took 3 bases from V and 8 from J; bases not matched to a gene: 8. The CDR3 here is CASSITTGAGGYTF. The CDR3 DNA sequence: TGTGCCAGTAGTATCACGACAGGGGCCGGGGGCTACACCTTC.

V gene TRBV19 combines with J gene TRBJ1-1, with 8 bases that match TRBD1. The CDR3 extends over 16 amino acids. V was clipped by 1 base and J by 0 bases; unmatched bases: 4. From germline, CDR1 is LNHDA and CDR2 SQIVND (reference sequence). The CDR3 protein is CASSIAPDRVNTEAFF. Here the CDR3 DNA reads TGTGCCAGTAGTATAGCCCCGGACAGGGTGAACACTGAAGCTTTCTTT.

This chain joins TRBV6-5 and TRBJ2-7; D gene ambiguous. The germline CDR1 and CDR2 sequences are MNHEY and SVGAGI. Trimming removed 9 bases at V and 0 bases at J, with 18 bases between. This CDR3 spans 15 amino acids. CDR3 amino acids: CASRSGSSFSYEQYF. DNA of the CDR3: TGTGCCAGTCGTTCCGGGTCCAGCTTCTCCTACGAGCAGTACTTC.

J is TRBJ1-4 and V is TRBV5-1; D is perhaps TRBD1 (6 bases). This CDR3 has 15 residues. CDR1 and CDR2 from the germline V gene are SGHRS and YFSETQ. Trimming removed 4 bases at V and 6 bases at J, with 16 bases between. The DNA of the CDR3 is TGCGCCAGCAGCCCGGGGCGGACAGAGTATGAAAAACTGTTTTTT. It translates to CASSPGRTEYEKLFF. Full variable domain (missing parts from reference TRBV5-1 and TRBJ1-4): KAGVTQTPRYLIKTRGQQVTLSCSPISGHRSVSWYQQTPGQGLQFLFEYFSETQRNKGNFPGRFSGRQFSNSRSEMNVSTLELGDSALYLCASSPGRTEYEKLFFGSGTQLSVL.

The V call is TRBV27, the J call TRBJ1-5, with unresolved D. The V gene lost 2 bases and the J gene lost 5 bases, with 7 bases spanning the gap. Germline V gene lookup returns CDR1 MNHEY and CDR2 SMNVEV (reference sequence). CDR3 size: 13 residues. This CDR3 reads CASSLREDQPQHF. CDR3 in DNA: TGTGCCAGCAGTTTACGGGAGGATCAGCCCCAGCATTTT.

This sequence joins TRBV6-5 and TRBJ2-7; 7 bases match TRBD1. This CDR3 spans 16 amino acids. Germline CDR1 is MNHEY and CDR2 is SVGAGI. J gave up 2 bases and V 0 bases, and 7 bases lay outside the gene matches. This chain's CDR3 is CASSYSNPGQTYEQYF. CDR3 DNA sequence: TGTGCCAGCAGTTACTCTAATCCGGGACAGACCTACGAGCAGTACTTC.

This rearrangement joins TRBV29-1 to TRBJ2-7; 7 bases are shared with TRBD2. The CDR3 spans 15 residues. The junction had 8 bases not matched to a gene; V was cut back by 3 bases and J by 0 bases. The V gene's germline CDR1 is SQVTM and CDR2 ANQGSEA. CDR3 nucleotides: TGCAGCGTTGAGGGGGAGGGGTACACCTCCTACGAGCAGTACTTC. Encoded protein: CSVEGEGYTSYEQYF.

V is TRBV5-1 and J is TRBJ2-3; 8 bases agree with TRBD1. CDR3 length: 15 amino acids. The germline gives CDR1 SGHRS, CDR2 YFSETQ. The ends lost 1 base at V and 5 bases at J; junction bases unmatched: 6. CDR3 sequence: CASSLQDREEDTQYF. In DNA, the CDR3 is TGCGCCAGCAGCTTGCAGGACAGGGAAGAAGATACGCAGTATTTT.

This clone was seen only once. The chain's CDR3 is CASSPSRKTASYEQYF. The CDR3 region has the DNA TGTGCCAGCAGCCCCTCGAGGAAGACAGCCTCCTACGAGCAGTACTTC. J is TRBJ2-7 and V is TRBV9, with a possible D match to TRBD1 (5 bases). CDR3 length equals 16 residues. Deletions cut 4 bases from V and 0 bases from J, with 17 bases between. Germline CDR1 and CDR2: SGDLS and YYNGEE.